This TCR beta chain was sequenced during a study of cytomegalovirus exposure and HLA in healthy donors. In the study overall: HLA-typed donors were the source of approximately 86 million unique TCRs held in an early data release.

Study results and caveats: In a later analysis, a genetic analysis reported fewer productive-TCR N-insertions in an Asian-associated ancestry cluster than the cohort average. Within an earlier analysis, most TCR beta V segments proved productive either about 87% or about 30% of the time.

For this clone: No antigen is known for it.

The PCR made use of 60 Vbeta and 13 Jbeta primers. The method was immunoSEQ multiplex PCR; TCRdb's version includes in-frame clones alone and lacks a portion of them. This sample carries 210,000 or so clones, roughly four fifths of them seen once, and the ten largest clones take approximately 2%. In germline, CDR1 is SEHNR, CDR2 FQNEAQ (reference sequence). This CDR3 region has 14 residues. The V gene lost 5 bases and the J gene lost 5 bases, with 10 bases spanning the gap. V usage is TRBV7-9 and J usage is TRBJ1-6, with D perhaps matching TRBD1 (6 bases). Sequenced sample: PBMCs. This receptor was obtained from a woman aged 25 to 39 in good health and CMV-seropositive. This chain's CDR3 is CASSPDSNNSPLHF. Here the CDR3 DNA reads TGTGCCAGCAGCCCGGACAGTAATAATTCACCCCTCCACTTT.